Below are 13 T cell receptor beta chains sequenced from a single sample in a study of PD-1 blockade in classical Hodgkin lymphoma. Some clones are missing from TCRdb's copy, which holds only in-frame ones; the method was immunoSEQ multiplex PCR. The table has about 21,000 clones, about 80% seen once; the top ten hold roughly 21%. Time point noted: cycle 4 day 1 (C4D1), after 5 to 7 weeks of nivolumab. Each patient's relapse followed autologous stem cell transplantation, and brentuximab vedotin exposure varied. Here the sequenced sample was peripheral blood mononuclear cells (PBMCs), taken before the fourth cycle of nivolumab. These receptors all stem from a human donor with classical Hodgkin lymphoma.

The chain combines TRBV28 with TRBJ2-7; D perhaps matches TRBD2 (6 bases). V was pared by 7 bases and J by 0 bases, with 16 bases between. The CDR3 has 15 residues. Per the germline V gene, CDR1 is MDHEN and CDR2 is SYDVKM. CDR3 residues: CASKNGREVSYEQYF. The CDR3 region has the DNA TGTGCCAGCAAGAATGGCAGGGAGGTCTCCTACGAGCAGTACTTC.

The chain recombines TRBV19 with TRBJ1-2; D ambiguous. Trimming pared 6 bases from V and 0 bases from J, leaving 17 bases between. The CDR3 totals 16 residues. The germline V gene encodes CDR1 LNHDA and CDR2 SQIVND (reference sequence). The CDR3 loop is CASRGWGQAPNYGYTF. CDR3 nucleotide sequence: TGTGCCAGTAGGGGCTGGGGTCAGGCTCCTAACTATGGCTACACCTTC. The full variable domain, completed using reference TRBV19 and TRBJ1-2, is DGGITQSPKYLFRKEGQNVTLSCEQNLNHDAMYWYRQDPGQGLRLIYYSQIVNDFQKGDIAEGYSVSREKKESFPLTVTSAQKNPTAFYLCASRGWGQAPNYGYTFGSGTRLTVV.

This clone has just a few counts. This chain connects TRBV14 to TRBJ2-7, with 8 bases fitting TRBD2. J was trimmed by 0 bases and V by 1 base; bases with no gene match: 5. This CDR3 comprises 16 residues. In germline, CDR1 is SGHDN, CDR2 FVKESK. The CDR3, as DNA: TGTGCCAGCAGCCAAGGTGCGGGAGGAGGCTCCTACGAGCAGTACTTC. This codes for CASSQGAGGGSYEQYF.

This clone has a single count. The V call is TRBV2, the J call TRBJ1-1; D is ambiguous. The CDR3 is made up of 17 amino acids. Per germline, CDR1 SNHLY and CDR2 FYNNEI. V was shortened by 6 bases and J by 2 bases, with 22 bases between the two germline ends. CDR3 DNA sequence: TGTGCCAGCAGAGAGAGGGTTTCGGCGGTGGTTAACACTGAAGCTTTCTTT. It codes for CASRERVSAVVNTEAFF.

The chain recombines TRBV28 with TRBJ1-4; TRBD1 is a possible D gene (5 bases). V lost 3 bases to trimming and J lost 5 bases, with 16 bases between them. This CDR3 has 16 residues. CDR1 and CDR2 from the germline V gene are MDHEN and SYDVKM. In DNA form, the CDR3 reads TGTGCCAGCAGTTTCCTAGTCGGACATCCGAATGAAAAACTGTTTTTT. Protein: CASSFLVGHPNEKLFF.

The V and J genes are TRBV28 and TRBJ2-1; 8 bases line up with TRBD2. Trimming cost V 1 base and J 5 bases; bases outside gene matches: 4. This CDR3 region has 15 residues. The germline CDR1 and CDR2 sequences are MDHEN and SYDVKM. CDR3 in amino acids: CASSLYASGHNEQFF. CDR3 bases: TGTGCCAGCAGTTTATACGCTAGCGGGCACAATGAGCAGTTCTTC.

In this sample, this clone turned up once. The V and J genes are TRBV2 and TRBJ2-7; TRBD1 might be the D (5 bases). Germline-derived CDR1 and CDR2 are SNHLY and FYNNEI. V lost 4 bases and J 4 bases, leaving 14 bases between the germline ends. The CDR3 consists of 14 residues. Here the CDR3 DNA reads TGTGCCAGCAGTGGGGGTGGGGCCAGGTACGAGCAGTACTTC. This translates into CASSGGGARYEQYF.

The V gene is TRBV5-6, the J gene TRBJ1-4; weak D call: TRBD1 (6 bases). The CDR3 is 14 residues long. Trimming took 4 bases from V and 6 from J, leaving 13 bases between them. The V gene's germline CDR1 is SGHDT and CDR2 YYEEEE. The CDR3 sequence is CASSNRDGDEKLFF. The CDR3 nucleotides are TGTGCCAGCAGCAACAGGGACGGGGATGAAAAACTGTTTTTT.

The chain is built from TRBV7-9 and TRBJ1-1; D is unclear. There are 13 residues in the CDR3. Germline V gene lookup returns CDR1 SEHNR and CDR2 FQNEAQ (reference sequence). Between the trimmed V and J ends, which lost 1 base and 8 bases, there was a span of 11 bases. CDR3 nucleotide sequence: TGTGCCAGCAGCTTAGAGCGGGAGTCGGAAGCTTTCTTT. It codes for CASSLERESEAFF.

The V call is TRBV5-1, the J call TRBJ2-7; D call uncertain. The CDR3 has 16 residues. Germline V gene lookup returns CDR1 SGHRS and CDR2 YFSETQ. Trimming shortened V by 6 bases and J by 2 bases, and 21 bases separated the two germline ends. The chain's CDR3 is CASNSGVGPPTYEQYF. The CDR3 DNA sequence: TGCGCCAGCAATTCCGGAGTTGGTCCCCCGACCTACGAGCAGTACTTC. The full variable domain, rest sourced from reference TRBV5-1 and TRBJ2-7, is KAGVTQTPRYLIKTRGQQVTLSCSPISGHRSVSWYQQTPGQGLQFLFEYFSETQRNKGNFPGRFSGRQFSNSRSEMNVSTLELGDSALYLCASNSGVGPPTYEQYFGPGTRLTVT.

This chain joins TRBV5-1 and TRBJ1-2; D remains unclear. The length of the CDR3 is 14 residues. V gave up 0 bases and J gave up 1 base, with 7 bases separating them. Germline-derived CDR1 and CDR2 are SGHRS and YFSETQ. The CDR3 loop is CASSLGGDNYGYTF. The DNA of the CDR3 is TGCGCCAGCAGCTTGGGGGGAGATAACTATGGCTACACCTTC.

In nucleotides, the CDR3 is TGTGCCAGCAGTGAACCGGGACTAGCGGGAATTACAGATACGCAGTATTTT. This gives the protein CASSEPGLAGITDTQYF. The rearrangement joins TRBV25-1 to TRBJ2-3; 13 bases are a match to TRBD2. Germline loops: CDR1 MGHDK, CDR2 SYGVNS. The CDR3 loop spans 17 amino acids. V lost 2 bases and J lost 3; bases outside the gene matches: 5.

The chain couples TRBV6-5 to TRBJ2-7; 14 positions agree with TRBD2. CDR3 length: 16 residues. Germline CDR1 MNHEY, CDR2 SVGAGI. The ends lost 2 bases at V and 2 bases at J; junction bases unmatched: 2. CDR3 in DNA: TGTGCCAGCAGTTACGGGGGACTAGCGGGGGCCTACGAGCAGTACTTC. Translating gives CASSYGGLAGAYEQYF.